This T cell receptor (beta chain) was recorded in a study of CD8+ T cells in alopecia areata. As for the study in general: Treatment comprised oral tofacitinib, 5 to 10 mg twice daily, in treated patients.

Notes on the study in general: Lesional scalp, especially alopecia totalis/universalis, showed higher clonality than normal scalp. Sharing of TCR sequences between patients (possibly for HLA-related reasons) was less clear than in mice.

From germline, CDR1 is MGHDK and CDR2 SYGVNS. There are 15 residues in the CDR3. Germline trimming cut 1 base from V and 4 bases from J; bases unmatched to any gene: 3. After isolation, RNA underwent reverse transcription to generate cDNA as the sequencing template. The protocol was immunoSEQ multiplex PCR, while the TCRdb copy is restricted to in-frame clones and leaves out a portion. Of about 170,000 clones listed, 67% are singletons. Turning to this clone: Antigen unknown.

Sequenced material: CD8+ T cells sorted from blood, taken at week 0. The clonotype originates from a human donor with alopecia areata. The genes are TRBV25-1 and TRBJ2-7; 11 bases align to TRBD2. The CDR3 DNA reads TGTGCCAGCAGTGAATTAGCGGGGGGGCGGTACGAGCAGTACTTC. It is translated as CASSELAGGRYEQYF.